This T cell receptor (beta chain) was recorded in a study of blood T cells in healthy people across ages. Study-wide points: No one knew whether donors had CMV, which possibly confounded expanded clonotype changes.

Details on this clonotype: Its antigen is not identified.

Germline V gene lookup returns CDR1 MNHEY and CDR2 SVGAGI. This CDR3 is built from 15 residues. V dropped 6 bases and J dropped 5 bases, with 17 bases sitting between them. A second PCR of 7 to 11 cycles used a sample-barcoded 5' primer and a J-beta primer mix. Using its own MiXCR run on the 5' RACE reads, TCRdb lists one record per CDR3 protein. There are more than 600,000 distinct CDR3 sequences in the sample; more than 20% occur only once, and 9.4% lies in the top ten. The sample was also linked to a second study, of T cells of mothers and their children.

The V and J genes are TRBV6-5 and TRBJ2-1, with a tentative D call TRBD2 (5 bases). Input material: blood. The sequence derives from a boy younger than 18 in good health. The CDR3 is CASRPLEVGNNEQFF. As DNA, the CDR3 is TGTGCCAGCAGGCCACTAGAAGTGGGTAACAATGAGCAGTTCTTC.